This T cell receptor beta chain was sequenced for a study of blood T cell repertoires in COVID-19. On the study more broadly: Sources were T cells, B-cell-depleted T cells, or PBMCs; the material itself was cDNA or gDNA.

With 3 bases removed from V and 5 bases from J, the gap between germline ends came to 10 bases. The germline V gene has CDR1 SGHNT and CDR2 YENEEA. The CDR3 totals 13 residues. Per the original methods: Amplifying reference gene primers gave estimates of nucleated cell counts. Clones were sequenced by immunoSEQ multiplex PCR, and TCRdb holds only the in-frame ones, with some missing. The D gene and trimming were derived from the DNA, and the V and J assignments and clone size from that table. This sample has under 250,000 clones, with approximately 80% found just once. Sequenced input: peripheral blood. This receptor was obtained from a man aged 50-59 years with active or convalescent COVID-19. The rearrangement links TRBV11-3 to TRBJ1-1; D may be TRBD1 (5 bases). The CDR3 is CASSLEKGTEAFF. The CDR3 DNA reads TGTGCCAGCAGCTTGGAGAAGGGGACTGAAGCTTTCTTT.